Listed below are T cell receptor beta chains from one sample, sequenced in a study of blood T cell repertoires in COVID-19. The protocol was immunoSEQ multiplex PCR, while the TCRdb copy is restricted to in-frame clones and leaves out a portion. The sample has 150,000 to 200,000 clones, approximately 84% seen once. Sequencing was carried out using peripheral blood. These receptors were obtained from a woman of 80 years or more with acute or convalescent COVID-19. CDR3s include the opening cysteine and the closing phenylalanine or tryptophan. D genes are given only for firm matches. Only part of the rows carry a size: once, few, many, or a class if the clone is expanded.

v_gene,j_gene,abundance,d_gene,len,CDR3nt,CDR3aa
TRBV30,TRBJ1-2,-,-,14,TGTGCCTGGAGTGTCCACACAGGGAGGGATGGCTACACCTTC,CAWSVHTGRDGYTF
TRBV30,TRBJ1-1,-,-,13,TGTGCCTGGAGCGAATTAGGGGCCACTGAAGCTTTCTTT,CAWSELGATEAFF
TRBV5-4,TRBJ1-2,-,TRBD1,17,TGTGCCAGCAGCCGCCGGGACAGCGGATCCTCTAACTATGGCTACACCTTC,CASSRRDSGSSNYGYTF
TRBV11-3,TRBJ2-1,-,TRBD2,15,TGTGCCAGCAGCTTAGTCGGGAGGGCCTACAATGAGCAGTTCTTC,CASSLVGRAYNEQFF
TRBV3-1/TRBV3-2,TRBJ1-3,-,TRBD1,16,TGTGCCAGCAGCGCCTCCGGGACAGCCACTGGAAACACCATATATTTT,CASSASGTATGNTIYF
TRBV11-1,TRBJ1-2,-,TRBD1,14,TGTGCCAGCAGGTATACAGGGGGCGACTATGGCTACACCTTC,CASRYTGGDYGYTF
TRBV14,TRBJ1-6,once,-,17,TGTGCCAGCAGCCTCTGGAATGACAGCTCCTATAATTCACCCCTCCACTTT,CASSLWNDSSYNSPLHF
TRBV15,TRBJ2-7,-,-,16,TGTGCCACCAGCAGAGGAGGGGGGGGTGGCTCCTACGAGCAGTACTTC,CATSRGGGGGSYEQYF
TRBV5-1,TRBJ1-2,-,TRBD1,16,TGCGCCAGCAGCGGGGGTGACAGGGGGTTTGCCTATGGCTACACCTTC,CASSGGDRGFAYGYTF
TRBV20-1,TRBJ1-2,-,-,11,TGCAGTGCGAGGCATGGGGGCGGCTACACCTTC,CSARHGGGYTF
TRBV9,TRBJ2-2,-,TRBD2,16,TGTGCCAGCAGCGTAGGGCTAGCGGTGAACACCGGGGAGCTGTTTTTT,CASSVGLAVNTGELFF
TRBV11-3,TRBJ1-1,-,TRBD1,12,TGTGCCAGCAGCCGCGGACAGGGAGAAGCTTTCTTT,CASSRGQGEAFF
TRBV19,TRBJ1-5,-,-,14,TGTGCCAGTAGTGCAGGGGCCTACAATCAGCCCCAGCATTTT,CASSAGAYNQPQHF
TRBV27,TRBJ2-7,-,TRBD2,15,TGTGCCAGCAGTCCGGGACTAGCGGGATATTACGAGCAGTACTTC,CASSPGLAGYYEQYF
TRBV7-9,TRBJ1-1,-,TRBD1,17,TGTGCCAGCAGCTTAGCCGGGACAGGTCTCCGGGGCACTGAAGCTTTCTTT,CASSLAGTGLRGTEAFF
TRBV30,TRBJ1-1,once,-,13,TGTGCCTGGAGTAGGCAGGTGGACACTGAAGCTTTCTTT,CAWSRQVDTEAFF
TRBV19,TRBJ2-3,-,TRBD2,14,TGTGCCAGTAGTAGGGAGGGCCTAGGAGATACGCAGTATTTT,CASSREGLGDTQYF
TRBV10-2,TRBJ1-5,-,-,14,TGCGCCAGCAGCTTCTCAGGGGCAGAGCAGCCCCAGCATTTT,CASSFSGAEQPQHF
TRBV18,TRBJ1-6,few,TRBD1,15,TGTGCCAGCTCACCGGGACAGGGGGGGAATTCACCCCTCCACTTT,CASSPGQGGNSPLHF
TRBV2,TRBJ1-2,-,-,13,TGTGCCAGCAGTGAAGCGCTTCGGAGTGGCTACACCTTC,CASSEALRSGYTF
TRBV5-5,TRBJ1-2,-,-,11,TGTGCCAGCAGATCGGGCTATGGCTACACCTTC,CASRSGYGYTF
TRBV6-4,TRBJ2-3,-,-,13,TGTGCCAGCGCCGTCCAGAGCACAGATACGCAGTATTTT,CASAVQSTDTQYF
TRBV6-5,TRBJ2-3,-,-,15,TGTGCCAGCAGCCCCGGACCGCGGGGCACAGATACGCAGTATTTT,CASSPGPRGTDTQYF
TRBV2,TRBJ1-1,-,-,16,TGTGCCAGCAGTTTAGGGGGGGAAGGGCTCGACACTGAAGCTTTCTTT,CASSLGGEGLDTEAFF
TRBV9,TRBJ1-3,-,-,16,TGTGCCAGCAGCGTTTGGGGCTCCCTCTCTGGAAACACCATATATTTT,CASSVWGSLSGNTIYF
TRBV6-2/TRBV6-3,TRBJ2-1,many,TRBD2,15,TGTGCCAGCAGTTACACGGGGGGGGATTCAGGTGAGCAGTTCTTC,CASSYTGGDSGEQFF
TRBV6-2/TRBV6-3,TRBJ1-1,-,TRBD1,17,TGTGCCAGCAGCCTAACAACAGGGGGCGCTTTGAACACTGAAGCTTTCTTT,CASSLTTGGALNTEAFF
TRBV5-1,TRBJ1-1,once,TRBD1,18,TGCGCCAGCAGCTTGAGGGGGCTTGAAACAGGGTCGGACACTGAAGCTTTCTTT,CASSLRGLETGSDTEAFF
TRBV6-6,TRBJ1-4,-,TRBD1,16,TGTGCCAGCAGTTACGGGGGACAGGGGGCGAGGGAAAAACTGTTTTTT,CASSYGGQGAREKLFF
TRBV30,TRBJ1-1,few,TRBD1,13,TGTGCCTGGAGGGGACAGCTGAACACTGAAGCTTTCTTT,CAWRGQLNTEAFF
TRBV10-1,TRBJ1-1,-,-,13,TGCGCCAGCAGTTCAGGGGCTAGCACTGAAGCTTTCTTT,CASSSGASTEAFF
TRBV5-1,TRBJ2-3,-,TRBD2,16,TGCGCCAGCAGCTACTTAGCGGGAGCTGGCACAGATACGCAGTATTTT,CASSYLAGAGTDTQYF
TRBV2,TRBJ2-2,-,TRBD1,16,TGTGCCACCCCCCGGTGGGGACAGGGGCCCACCGGGGAGCTGTTTTTT,CATPRWGQGPTGELFF
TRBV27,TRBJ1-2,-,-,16,TGTGCCAGCAGTCCCGTTCTACAGGGCTCCAACTATGGCTACACCTTC,CASSPVLQGSNYGYTF
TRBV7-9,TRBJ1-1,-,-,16,TGTGCCAGCAGCTTAGGGCAGGGAGGCCCGAACACTGAAGCTTTCTTT,CASSLGQGGPNTEAFF
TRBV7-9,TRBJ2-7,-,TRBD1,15,TGTGCCAGCAGCAACCGGGACAGCGAGTTCTACGAGCAGTACTTC,CASSNRDSEFYEQYF
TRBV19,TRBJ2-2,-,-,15,TGTGCCAGTAGTATAGGTCCTCAGGGAGGAGGAGCGCTGTTTTTT,CASSIGPQGGGALFF
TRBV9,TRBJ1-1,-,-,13,TGTGCCAGCAGCGGCAGGGCGAACACTGAAGCTTTCTTT,CASSGRANTEAFF
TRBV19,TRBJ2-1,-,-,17,TGTGCCAGTAGTGTCTTTGGGACATTCGATTTCTACAATGAGCAGTTCTTC,CASSVFGTFDFYNEQFF
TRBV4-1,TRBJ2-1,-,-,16,TGCGCCAGCAGCCAAGAACGATGGAGCTCCTACAATGAGCAGTTCTTC,CASSQERWSSYNEQFF